Listed below are T cell receptor beta chains from one sample, sequenced in a study of blood T cells in healthy people across ages. TCRdb re-called the 5' RACE reads through MiXCR, storing one row per CDR3 protein. The sample holds roughly 650,000 distinct CDR3 sequences, 32% seen once. The sequenced sample consisted of blood. Receptors originate from a woman older than 75 in good health. Both conserved end residues are trimmed from each CDR3.

j_call,v_call,cdr3_aa
TRBJ2-7,TRBV20-1,SARDPTGLAIREQY
TRBJ1-1,TRBV12-3/TRBV12-4,ASSSGVMNTEAF
TRBJ1-1,TRBV9,ASSVLSGPRGTEAF
TRBJ1-2,TRBV20-1,SASGRTALYYGYT
TRBJ2-2,TRBV29-1,SVRDRVGYTGELF
TRBJ2-2,TRBV7-3,ASSPLEGGFGGELF
TRBJ2-3,TRBV5-6,ASSFAGSSGTDTQY
TRBJ1-4,TRBV2,AGRKTVRSEKLF
TRBJ1-1,TRBV30,AWSGSALRDTEAF
TRBJ2-3,TRBV20-1,SASPGLAGGMSNTDTQY
TRBJ1-2,TRBV7-2,ASSLAATGIVADGYT
TRBJ2-1,TRBV7-3,ASSPLLGTGGLRNVGEQF
TRBJ2-7,TRBV7-9,ASSLVSGSSDPYEQY
TRBJ2-1,TRBV20-1,SARVSRDRARGDNEQF
TRBJ2-7,TRBV7-2,ASSKDRSRDEQY
TRBJ2-5,TRBV24-1,ATRPSSGGPQETQY
TRBJ1-1,TRBV7-9,ANSLISTEAF
TRBJ2-7,TRBV30,AWSGGTGIYEQY
TRBJ2-5,TRBV11-1,ASSREGTYQTQY
TRBJ1-1,TRBV4-2,ASSQDRLRVAEAF
TRBJ1-6,TRBV5-1,ASSLEGASSYNSPLH
TRBJ2-3,TRBV7-2,ASSLEGRGSDTQY
TRBJ2-1,TRBV20-1,SAERTSGGVEQF
TRBJ1-1,TRBV5-1,ASSQGAKSTEAF
TRBJ2-5,TRBV5-1,ASGPGGAYQETQY
TRBJ2-3,TRBV7-9,ASSSIQGATDTQY
TRBJ1-2,TRBV7-9,ASSLVNPGGYT
TRBJ2-3,TRBV13,ASRRRDTDTQY
TRBJ1-5,TRBV20-1,SAARAGQPQH
TRBJ2-7,TRBV20-1,SAPMRGGYEQY